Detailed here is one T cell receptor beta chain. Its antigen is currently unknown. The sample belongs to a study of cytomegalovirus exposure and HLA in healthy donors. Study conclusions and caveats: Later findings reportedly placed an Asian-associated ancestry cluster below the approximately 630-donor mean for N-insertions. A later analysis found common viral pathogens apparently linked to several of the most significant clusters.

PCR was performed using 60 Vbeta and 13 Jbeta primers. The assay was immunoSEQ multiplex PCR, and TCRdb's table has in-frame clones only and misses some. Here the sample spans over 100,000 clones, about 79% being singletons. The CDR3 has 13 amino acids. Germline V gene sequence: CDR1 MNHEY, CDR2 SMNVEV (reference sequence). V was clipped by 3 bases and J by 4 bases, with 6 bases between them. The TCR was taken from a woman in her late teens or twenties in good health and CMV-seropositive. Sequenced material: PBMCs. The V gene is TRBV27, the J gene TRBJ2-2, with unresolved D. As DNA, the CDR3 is TGTGCCAGCAGTTTGAGACTCACCGGGGAGCTGTTTTTT. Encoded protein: CASSLRLTGELFF.